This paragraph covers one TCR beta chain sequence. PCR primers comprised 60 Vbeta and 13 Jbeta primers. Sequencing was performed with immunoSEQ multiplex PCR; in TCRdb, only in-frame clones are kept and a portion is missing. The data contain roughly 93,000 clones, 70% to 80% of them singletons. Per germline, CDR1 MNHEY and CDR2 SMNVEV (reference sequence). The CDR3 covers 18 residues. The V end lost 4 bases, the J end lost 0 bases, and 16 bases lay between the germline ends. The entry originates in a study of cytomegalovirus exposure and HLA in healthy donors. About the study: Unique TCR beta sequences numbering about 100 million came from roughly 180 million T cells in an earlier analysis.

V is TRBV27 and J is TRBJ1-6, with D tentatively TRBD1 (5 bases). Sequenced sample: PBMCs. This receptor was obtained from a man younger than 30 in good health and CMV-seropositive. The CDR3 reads CASSYNTLGGSYNSPLHF. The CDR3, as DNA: TGTGCCAGCAGTTATAATACTTTGGGGGGCTCCTATAATTCACCCCTCCACTTT.